The 27 T cell receptor beta chains in this list originate from one sample, sequenced in a study of blood T cell repertoires in COVID-19. The assay was immunoSEQ multiplex PCR, and TCRdb's table has in-frame clones only and misses some. The table shows more than 25,000 clones, with around 87% occurring only once. The source material was peripheral blood. These receptors originate from a man between 60 and 75 years old with active COVID-19.

The genes are TRBV7-9 and TRBJ1-2; D unclear. V lost 5 bases and J lost 8, with 15 bases in between. Germline assignment: CDR1 SEHNR and CDR2 FQNEAQ (reference sequence). The CDR3 spans 13 residues. CDR3 sequence reads: CASSALEVGGYTF. CDR3 nucleotides: TGTGCCAGCAGCGCGTTGGAGGTAGGAGGCTACACCTTC.

This clone came up a few times. The chain links TRBV2 to TRBJ1-5; TRBD1 aligns across 9 bases. The CDR3 totals 15 residues. Germline V gene lookup returns CDR1 SNHLY and CDR2 FYNNEI. The V and J ends lost 8 bases and 1 base, in that order; junction bases with no gene match: 6. The CDR3 DNA reads TGTGCCAGCGGACGGACAGGGGTCAGCAATCAGCCCCAGCATTTT. This translates into CASGRTGVSNQPQHF.

This sequence joins TRBV5-4 and TRBJ1-2, with D possibly being TRBD1 (6 bases). This CDR3 has 13 amino acids. Trimming shortened V by 4 bases and J by 4 bases, and 11 bases separated the two germline ends. Germline assignment: CDR1 SGHNT and CDR2 YYREEE (reference sequence). The CDR3 loop reads CASSLGHSYGYTF. Written as DNA, the CDR3 is TGTGCCAGCAGCCTGGGACACTCCTATGGCTACACCTTC. The whole variable domain, remainder taken from reference TRBV5-4 and TRBJ1-2, is ETGVTQSPTHLIKTRGQQVTLRCSSQSGHNTVSWYQQALGQGPQFIFQYYREEENGRGNFPPRFSGLQFPNYSSELNVNALELDDSALYLCASSLGHSYGYTFGSGTRLTVV.

The V gene is TRBV28, the J gene TRBJ1-1; 8 bases match TRBD1. This CDR3 is built from 14 residues. Per the germline V gene, CDR1 is MDHEN and CDR2 is SYDVKM. V lost 6 bases to trimming and J lost 3 bases; unmatched junction nucleotides: 6. The CDR3 nucleotides read TGTGCCAGCAGGAGACAGGGGAGGTACACTGAAGCTTTCTTT. It yields the protein CASRRQGRYTEAFF.

The chain employs TRBV7-3 and TRBJ1-2; 8 bases are a match to TRBD1. Germline loops: CDR1 SGHTA, CDR2 FQGTGA. V shed 5 bases and J 7 bases; nucleotides not matched to a gene: 9. The CDR3 has 14 amino acids. Written as DNA, the CDR3 is TGTGCCAGCAGCCCTGGACAGGGTAGGGGTGGCTACACCTTC. Translation gives CASSPGQGRGGYTF.

This chain uses TRBV18 with TRBJ2-1, with a possible D match to TRBD2 (6 bases). CDR1 is KGHSH, CDR2 LQKENI, per germline. The CDR3 spans 16 residues. The V and J ends lost 4 bases and 3 bases respectively, with 16 bases between them. The CDR3 region has the DNA TGTGCCAGCTCACTACTGGGGACTGGCAACTACAATGAGCAGTTCTTC. Its protein is CASSLLGTGNYNEQFF.

The CDR3 loop is CASSPDRGNYGYTF. CDR3 bases: TGTGCCAGCAGCCCCGACAGGGGGAACTATGGCTACACCTTC. The V gene is TRBV16, the J gene TRBJ1-2, with 9 bases identical to TRBD1. CDR3 length: 14 amino acids. Germline V CDR1 and CDR2: KGHSY, FQNENV. The V segment lost 4 bases and the J segment 2 bases; nucleotides outside the gene matches: 2.

This chain connects TRBV10-1 to TRBJ1-1; D perhaps matches TRBD1 (5 bases). The CDR3 has 13 residues. CDR1 and CDR2 (germline): WNHNN, SYGVQD (reference sequence). Trimming removed 2 bases at V and 6 bases at J, with 10 bases between. The CDR3 is CASSEGGTPEAFF. Written as DNA, the CDR3 is TGCGCCAGCAGTGAGGGAGGGACTCCTGAAGCTTTCTTT.

V usage is TRBV12-5 and J usage is TRBJ2-2, with D uncertain. V lost 2 bases to trimming and J lost 3 bases, with 10 bases between them. Germline V gene lookup returns CDR1 LGHNT and CDR2 FRNRAP. The CDR3 has 15 residues. This CDR3 is CASGLFYKDTGELFF. The CDR3 DNA follows: TGTGCTAGTGGTTTGTTTTACAAAGACACCGGGGAGCTGTTTTTT.

The chain employs TRBV2 and TRBJ2-7, with 10 bases identical to TRBD2. This CDR3 has 14 residues. V lost 2 bases and J lost 5; bases outside the gene matches: 3. The V gene's germline CDR1 is SNHLY and CDR2 FYNNEI. CDR3 protein: CASSEPSGGNEQYF. The CDR3 coding sequence is TGTGCCAGCAGTGAACCTAGCGGGGGCAACGAGCAGTACTTC.

V and J are TRBV4-1 and TRBJ2-6; the match to TRBD1 covers 7 bases. The CDR3 sequence is 17 residues long. The V gene's germline CDR1 is MGHRA and CDR2 YSYEKL. Trimming cost V 1 base and J 0 bases; bases outside gene matches: 3. CDR3 coding DNA: TGCGCCAGCAGCCAAGGACAGGGCCGCTCTGGGGCCAACGTCCTGACTTTC. Translated, it gives CASSQGQGRSGANVLTF.

J is TRBJ2-2 and V is TRBV18, with 8 bases lining up with TRBD1. Germline V gene data show CDR1 as KGHSH and CDR2 as LQKENI. The CDR3 sequence is 15 residues long. The trim removed 6 bases at V and 1 base at J, leaving 4 bases unmatched. DNA of the CDR3: TGTGCCAGCTCGACCGGGACAGGGAACACCGGGGAGCTGTTTTTT. This gives the protein CASSTGTGNTGELFF.

This clone was counted a single time. The chain couples TRBV7-9 to TRBJ1-1, with D perhaps matching TRBD1 (6 bases). V was pared by 5 bases and J by 1 base, with 14 bases between. CDR1 SEHNR and CDR2 FQNEAQ come from the germline V gene (reference sequence). The CDR3 covers 15 residues. CDR3 coding DNA: TGTGCCAGCAGCCGATTGACAGGACCGAACACTGAAGCTTTCTTT. Translated, it gives CASSRLTGPNTEAFF.

The chain carries TRBV5-5 and TRBJ1-1; a weak D match, TRBD1 (5 bases). The length of the CDR3 is 14 residues. V lost 6 bases, J lost 0 bases, and 12 bases lay in between. Germline CDR1 is SGHKS and CDR2 is YYEKEE (reference sequence). CDR3 sequence (DNA): TGTGCCAGCACGAAGGACATCATGAACACTGAAGCTTTCTTT. Translating it yields CASTKDIMNTEAFF.

The sample holds one count of this clone. The V and J genes are TRBV5-1 and TRBJ1-2; D uncertain. This CDR3 region has 14 residues. CDR1 and CDR2 (germline): SGHRS, YFSETQ. V dropped 0 bases and J dropped 2 bases, with 8 bases sitting between them. The CDR3 sequence: CASSLEPPNYGYTF. Here the CDR3 DNA reads TGCGCCAGCAGCTTGGAGCCTCCCAACTATGGCTACACCTTC.

V gene TRBV20-1 combines with J gene TRBJ2-3, with a tentative D call TRBD2 (5 bases). The V gene's germline CDR1 is DFQATT and CDR2 SNEGSKA (reference sequence). V lost 3 bases to trimming and J lost 2 bases, with 15 bases between them. The CDR3 totals 15 residues. Here the CDR3 reads CSASPIASPTDTQYF. Written as DNA, the CDR3 is TGCAGTGCTAGTCCGATAGCGAGTCCCACAGATACGCAGTATTTT.

This chain uses TRBV6-5 with TRBJ1-1; D might be TRBD1 (5 bases). This CDR3 has 14 residues. V was pared by 6 bases and J by 4 bases, with 15 bases between. Per the germline V gene, CDR1 is MNHEY and CDR2 is SVGAGI. The CDR3 coding sequence is TGTGCCAGCAGCGAGGGCCGGGGGGGCACTGAAGCTTTCTTT. It codes for CASSEGRGGTEAFF.

The chain recombines TRBV7-9 with TRBJ2-7; 7 bases map to TRBD1. Germline CDR1 SEHNR, CDR2 FQNEAQ (reference sequence). This CDR3 is built from 18 residues. The trim removed 5 bases at V and 2 bases at J, leaving 18 bases unmatched. The CDR3 here is CASSPSWRRQGITYEQYF. DNA of the CDR3: TGTGCCAGCAGCCCCAGCTGGAGGCGACAGGGTATCACCTACGAGCAGTACTTC.

The chain couples TRBV5-1 to TRBJ2-7; TRBD2 might be the D (6 bases). V was cut by 4 bases and J by 3 bases, with 17 bases left in between. Per the germline V gene, CDR1 is SGHRS and CDR2 is YFSETQ. CDR3 length equals 15 residues. CDR3: CASSGGLPMNYEQYF. The CDR3 DNA reads TGCGCCAGCAGCGGGGGACTCCCCATGAACTACGAGCAGTACTTC.

CDR3 bases: TGCGCCAGCAGCCAAGAACAGCTCACTGAAGCTTTCTTT. It is translated as CASSQEQLTEAFF. The genes are TRBV4-1 and TRBJ1-1; D unresolved. The length of the CDR3 is 13 residues. Germline CDR1 MGHRA, CDR2 YSYEKL. Trimming cost V 0 bases and J 4 bases, with 6 bases left between them.

The gene calls are TRBV19 and TRBJ2-7, with TRBD2 matching over 9 bases. The junction had 8 bases not matched to a gene; V was cut back by 4 bases and J by 4 bases. The germline CDR1 and CDR2 sequences are LNHDA and SQIVND (reference sequence). The length of the CDR3 is 15 residues. CDR3 residues: CASSSSSGGKYEQYF. The CDR3 DNA reads as TGTGCCAGTAGTAGCTCCAGCGGGGGGAAATACGAGCAGTACTTC.

This clone occurred once. The same CDR3 arises from other DNA sequences in this sample as well. The chain carries TRBV28 and TRBJ2-7, with a weak D call TRBD2 (6 bases). V lost 11 bases to trimming and J lost 3 bases, with 17 bases between them. The CDR3 is made up of 13 amino acids. Germline lookup yields CDR1 MDHEN and CDR2 SYDVKM. In DNA form, the CDR3 reads TGTGCCGCCGGGGGAACCCACTTCTACGAGCAGTACTTC. Protein sequence: CAAGGTHFYEQYF. Supplemented by reference TRBV28 and TRBJ2-7, the full variable domain reads DVKVTQSSRYLVKRTGEKVFLECVQDMDHENMFWYRQDPGLGLRLIYFSYDVKMKEKGDIPEGYSVSREKKERFSLILESASTNQTSMYLCAAGGTHFYEQYFGPGTRLTVT.

The V call is TRBV27, the J call TRBJ2-3, with TRBD2 matching 9 bases. Germline loops: CDR1 MNHEY, CDR2 SMNVEV (reference sequence). The CDR3 has 20 residues. Trimming at V came to 2 bases and at J to 1 base, leaving 16 bases not matched to a gene. The CDR3 nucleotides are TGTGCCAGCAGTTTAAAGTCGCTAGCGGGGCCCGGGGAGGGCACAGATACGCAGTATTTT. It translates to CASSLKSLAGPGEGTDTQYF.

The chain combines TRBV27 with TRBJ2-7; 12 nucleotides agree with TRBD2. Trimming at V came to 2 bases and at J to 4 bases, leaving 6 bases not matched to a gene. Per the germline V gene, CDR1 is MNHEY and CDR2 is SMNVEV (reference sequence). The CDR3 is 16 amino acids. The CDR3 nucleotides are TGTGCCAGCAGTTTAGCTAGCGGGGGGGCTTTATACGAGCAGTACTTC. Its translation is CASSLASGGALYEQYF.

V and J are TRBV19 and TRBJ2-1; 7 nucleotides align to TRBD2. The CDR3 has 15 amino acids. V was clipped by 5 bases and J by 2 bases; unmatched bases: 6. Germline CDR1 and CDR2: LNHDA and SQIVND (reference sequence). CDR3 sequence (DNA): TGTGCCAGTAGTGGGGACTATGTCCCCTACAATGAGCAGTTCTTC. It is translated as CASSGDYVPYNEQFF.

V usage is TRBV7-6 and J usage is TRBJ2-2; TRBD2 matches at 8 bases. This CDR3 spans 15 amino acids. With 5 bases clipped from V and 5 bases from J, the junction kept 7 bases outside the gene matches. Germline CDR1 and CDR2: SGHVS and FNYEAQ. The CDR3 DNA reads TGTGCCAGCAGCCCGGGACTAGGGGGAACCGGGGAGCTGTTTTTT. Translating it yields CASSPGLGGTGELFF.

V and J are TRBV7-4 and TRBJ1-4; TRBD1 matches at 8 bases. Germline V gene data show CDR1 as SGHVT and CDR2 as SQSDAQ. Germline trimming cut 4 bases from V and 15 bases from J; bases unmatched to any gene: 7. The CDR3 totals 12 residues. Here the CDR3 reads CASSSGQGRLFF. DNA for the CDR3: TGTGCCAGCAGCTCTGGACAGGGCAGGTTGTTTTTT.